This T cell receptor (beta chain) stems from a study of shared clonotypes between healthy human individuals. In the case of this clone: Its antigen is currently unknown.

Study findings and constraints: The study found lower generation probabilities in non-shared clonotypes than in those shared by all four donors.

V lost 4 bases to trimming and J lost 0 bases, with 7 bases between them. The CDR3 is 14 amino acids. CDR1 and CDR2 (germline): MGHDK, SYGVNS. Profiling relied on immunoSEQ multiplex PCR, and the TCRdb table lists in-frame clones only, not all of them. Counted here are 2 million to 3 million clones, roughly 93% occurring once; the ten biggest clones make up about 0.34%. The sample was naive CD4+ T cells from PBMCs. The subset is: CD45RA+ positively selected. V and J are TRBV25-1 and TRBJ1-5, with D unresolved. The origin of this receptor is a man younger than 30 in good health. Some clones in this sample may be carry-over from other donors' samples. The CDR3 sequence is CASSAYYSNQPQHF. Here the CDR3 DNA reads TGTGCCAGCAGTGCGTACTATAGCAATCAGCCCCAGCATTTT. The variable domain in full, completed from reference TRBV25-1 and TRBJ1-5, reads EADIYQTPRYLVIGTGKKITLECSQTMGHDKMYWYQQDPGMELHLIHYSYGVNSTEKGDLSSESTVSRIRTEHFPLTLESARPSHTSQYLCASSAYYSNQPQHFGDGTRLSIL.